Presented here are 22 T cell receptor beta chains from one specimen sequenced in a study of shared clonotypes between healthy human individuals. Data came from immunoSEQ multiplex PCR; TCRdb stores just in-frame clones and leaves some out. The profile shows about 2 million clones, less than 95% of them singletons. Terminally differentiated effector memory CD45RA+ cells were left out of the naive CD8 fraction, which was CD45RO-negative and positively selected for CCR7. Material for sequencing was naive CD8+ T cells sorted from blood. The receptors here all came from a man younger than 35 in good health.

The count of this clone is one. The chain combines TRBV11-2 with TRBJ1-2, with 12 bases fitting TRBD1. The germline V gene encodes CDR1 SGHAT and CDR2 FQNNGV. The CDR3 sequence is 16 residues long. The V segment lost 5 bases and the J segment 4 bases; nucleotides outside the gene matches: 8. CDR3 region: CASSVPGTGGVYGYTF. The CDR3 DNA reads TGTGCCAGCAGCGTCCCCGGGACAGGGGGCGTCTATGGCTACACCTTC. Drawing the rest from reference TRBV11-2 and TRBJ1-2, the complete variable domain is EAGVAQSPRYKIIEKRQSVAFWCNPISGHATLYWYQQILGQGPKLLIQFQNNGVVDDSQLPKDRFSAERLKGVDSTLKIQPAKLEDSAVYLCASSVPGTGGVYGYTFGSGTRLTVV.

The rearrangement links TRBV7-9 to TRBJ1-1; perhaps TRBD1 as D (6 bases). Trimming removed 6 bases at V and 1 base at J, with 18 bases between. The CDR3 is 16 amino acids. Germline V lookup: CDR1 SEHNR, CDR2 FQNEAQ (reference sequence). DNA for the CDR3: TGTGCCAGCAGTCCTACCCCGGAGGGGGAGAACACTGAAGCTTTCTTT. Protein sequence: CASSPTPEGENTEAFF. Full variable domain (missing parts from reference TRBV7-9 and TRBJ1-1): DTGVSQNPRHKITKRGQNVTFRCDPISEHNRLYWYRQTLGQGPEFLTYFQNEAQLEKSRLLSDRFSAERPKGSFSTLEIQRTEQGDSAMYLCASSPTPEGENTEAFFGQGTRLTVV.

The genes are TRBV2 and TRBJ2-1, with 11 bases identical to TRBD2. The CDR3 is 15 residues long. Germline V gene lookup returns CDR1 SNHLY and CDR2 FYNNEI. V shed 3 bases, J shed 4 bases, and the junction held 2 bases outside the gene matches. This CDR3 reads CASSDTSGGYNEQFF. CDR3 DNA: TGTGCCAGCAGTGATACTAGCGGGGGTTACAATGAGCAGTTCTTC.

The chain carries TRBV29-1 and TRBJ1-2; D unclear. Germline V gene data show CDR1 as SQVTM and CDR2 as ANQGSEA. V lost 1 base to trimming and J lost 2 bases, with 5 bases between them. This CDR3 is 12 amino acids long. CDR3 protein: CSVEAVNYGYTF. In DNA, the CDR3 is TGCAGCGTTGAAGCAGTAAACTATGGCTACACCTTC.

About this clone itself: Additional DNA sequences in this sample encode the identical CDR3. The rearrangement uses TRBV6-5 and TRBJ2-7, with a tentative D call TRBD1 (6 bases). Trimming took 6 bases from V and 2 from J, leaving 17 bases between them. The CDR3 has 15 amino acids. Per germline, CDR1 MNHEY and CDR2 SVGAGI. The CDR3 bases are TGTGCCAGCAGCCCAGGACAGCTTCTGACCTACGAGCAGTACTTC. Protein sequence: CASSPGQLLTYEQYF.

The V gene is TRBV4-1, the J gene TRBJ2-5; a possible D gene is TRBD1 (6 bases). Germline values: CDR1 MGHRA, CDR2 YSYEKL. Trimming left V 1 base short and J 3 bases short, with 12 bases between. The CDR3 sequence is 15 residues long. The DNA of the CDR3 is TGCGCCAGCAGCCAAGTACAGGGTGCGAAAGAGACCCAGTACTTC. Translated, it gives CASSQVQGAKETQYF.

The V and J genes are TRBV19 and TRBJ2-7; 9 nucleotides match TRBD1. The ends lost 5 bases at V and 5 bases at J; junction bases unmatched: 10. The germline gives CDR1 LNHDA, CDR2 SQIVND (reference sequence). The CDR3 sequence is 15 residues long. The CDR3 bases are TGTGCCAGTAGTTCCTCCGGGACAGGGATCAACGAGCAGTACTTC. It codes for CASSSSGTGINEQYF.

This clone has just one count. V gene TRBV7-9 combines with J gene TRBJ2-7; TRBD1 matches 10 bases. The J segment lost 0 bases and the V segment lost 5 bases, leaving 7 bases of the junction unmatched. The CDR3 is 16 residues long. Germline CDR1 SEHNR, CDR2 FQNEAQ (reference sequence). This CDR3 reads CASSIPDRGLSYEQYF. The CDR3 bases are TGTGCCAGCAGCATCCCCGACAGGGGGCTCTCCTACGAGCAGTACTTC.

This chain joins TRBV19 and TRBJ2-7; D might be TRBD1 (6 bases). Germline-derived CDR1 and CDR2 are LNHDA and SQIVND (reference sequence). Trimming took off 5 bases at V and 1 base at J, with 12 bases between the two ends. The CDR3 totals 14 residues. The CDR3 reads CASSVTGQSYEQYF. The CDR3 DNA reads TGTGCCAGTAGTGTGACAGGACAGTCCTACGAGCAGTACTTC. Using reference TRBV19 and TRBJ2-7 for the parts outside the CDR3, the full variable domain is DGGITQSPKYLFRKEGQNVTLSCEQNLNHDAMYWYRQDPGQGLRLIYYSQIVNDFQKGDIAEGYSVSREKKESFPLTVTSAQKNPTAFYLCASSVTGQSYEQYFGPGTRLTVT.

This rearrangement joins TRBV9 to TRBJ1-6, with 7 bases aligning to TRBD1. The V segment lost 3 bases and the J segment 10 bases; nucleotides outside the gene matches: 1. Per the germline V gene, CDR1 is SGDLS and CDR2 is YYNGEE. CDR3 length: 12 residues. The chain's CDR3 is CASSGTGSPLHF. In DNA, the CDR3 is TGTGCCAGCAGCGGGACAGGATCACCCCTCCACTTT. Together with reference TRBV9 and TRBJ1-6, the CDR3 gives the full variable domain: DSGVTQTPKHLITATGQRVTLRCSPRSGDLSVYWYQQSLDQGLQFLIQYYNGEERAKGNILERFSAQQFPDLHSELNLSSLELGDSALYFCASSGTGSPLHFGNGTRLTVT.

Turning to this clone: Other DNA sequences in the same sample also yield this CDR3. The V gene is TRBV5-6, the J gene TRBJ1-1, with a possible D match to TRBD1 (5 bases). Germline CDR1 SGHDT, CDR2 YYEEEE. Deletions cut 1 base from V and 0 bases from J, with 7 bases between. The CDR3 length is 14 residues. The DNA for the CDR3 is TGTGCCAGCAGCTTGCCAGGGATGAACACTGAAGCTTTCTTT. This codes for CASSLPGMNTEAFF.

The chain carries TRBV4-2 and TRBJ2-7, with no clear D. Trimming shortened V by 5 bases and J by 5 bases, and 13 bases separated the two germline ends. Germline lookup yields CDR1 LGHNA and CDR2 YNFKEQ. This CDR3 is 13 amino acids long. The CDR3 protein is CASSRVAWDEQYF. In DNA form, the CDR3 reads TGTGCCAGCAGCAGGGTCGCATGGGACGAGCAGTACTTC.

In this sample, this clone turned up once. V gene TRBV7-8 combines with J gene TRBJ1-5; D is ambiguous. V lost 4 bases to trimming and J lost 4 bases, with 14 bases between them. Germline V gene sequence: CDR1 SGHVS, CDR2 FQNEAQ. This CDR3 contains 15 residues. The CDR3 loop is CASSSDLLWNQPQHF. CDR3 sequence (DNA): TGTGCCAGCAGCTCGGACCTACTTTGGAATCAGCCCCAGCATTTT.

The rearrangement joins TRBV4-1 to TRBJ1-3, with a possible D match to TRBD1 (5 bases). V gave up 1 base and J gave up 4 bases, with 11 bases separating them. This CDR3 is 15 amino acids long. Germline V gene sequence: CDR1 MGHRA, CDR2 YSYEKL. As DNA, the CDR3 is TGCGCCAGCAGCCAAGCCCCCGGGGCAGGAAACACCATATATTTT. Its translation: CASSQAPGAGNTIYF.

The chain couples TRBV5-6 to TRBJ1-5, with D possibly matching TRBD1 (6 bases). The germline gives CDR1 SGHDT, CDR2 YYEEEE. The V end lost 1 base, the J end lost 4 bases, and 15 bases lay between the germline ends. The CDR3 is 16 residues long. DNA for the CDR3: TGTGCCAGCAGCTTGTGGGGGGCGATAAGTAATCAGCCCCAGCATTTT. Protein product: CASSLWGAISNQPQHF.

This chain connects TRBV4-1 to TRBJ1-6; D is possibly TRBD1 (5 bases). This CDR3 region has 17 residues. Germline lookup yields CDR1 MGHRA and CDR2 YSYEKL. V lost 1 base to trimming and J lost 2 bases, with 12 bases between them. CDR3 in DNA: TGCGCCAGCAGCCAAGGGGACGGCGGTCCCTATAATTCACCCCTCCACTTT. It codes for CASSQGDGGPYNSPLHF.

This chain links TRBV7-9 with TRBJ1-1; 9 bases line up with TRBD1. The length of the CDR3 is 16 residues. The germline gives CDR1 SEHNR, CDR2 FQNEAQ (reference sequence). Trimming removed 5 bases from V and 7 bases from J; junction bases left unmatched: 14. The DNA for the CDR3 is TGTGCCAGCAGCCACACTCCGGGACAGGGAACGGGTGAAGCTTTCTTT. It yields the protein CASSHTPGQGTGEAFF.

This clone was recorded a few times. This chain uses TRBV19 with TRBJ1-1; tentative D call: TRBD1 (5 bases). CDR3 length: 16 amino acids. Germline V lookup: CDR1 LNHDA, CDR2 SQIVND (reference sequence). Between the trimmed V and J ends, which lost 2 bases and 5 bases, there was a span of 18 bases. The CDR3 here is CASSIPADWGLTEAFF. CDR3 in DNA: TGTGCCAGTAGTATACCGGCTGATTGGGGGTTGACTGAAGCTTTCTTT.

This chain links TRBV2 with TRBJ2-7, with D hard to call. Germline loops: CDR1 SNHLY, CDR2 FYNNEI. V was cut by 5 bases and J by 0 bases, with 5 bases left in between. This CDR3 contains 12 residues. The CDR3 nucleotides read TGTGCCAGCAGTCCTTTCTCCTACGAGCAGTACTTC. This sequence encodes CASSPFSYEQYF.

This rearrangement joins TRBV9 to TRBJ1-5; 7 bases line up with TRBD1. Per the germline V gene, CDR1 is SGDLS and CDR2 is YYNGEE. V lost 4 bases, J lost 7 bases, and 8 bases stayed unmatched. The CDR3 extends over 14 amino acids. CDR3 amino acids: CASSPGQMGQPQHF. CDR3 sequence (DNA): TGTGCCAGCAGCCCGGGACAGATGGGCCAGCCCCAGCATTTT.

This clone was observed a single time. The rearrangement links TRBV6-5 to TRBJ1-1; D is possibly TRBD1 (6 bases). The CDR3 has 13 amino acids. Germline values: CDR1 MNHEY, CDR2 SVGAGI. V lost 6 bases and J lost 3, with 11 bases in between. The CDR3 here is CASRGGLYTEAFF. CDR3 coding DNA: TGTGCCAGCAGAGGGGGATTATACACTGAAGCTTTCTTT.

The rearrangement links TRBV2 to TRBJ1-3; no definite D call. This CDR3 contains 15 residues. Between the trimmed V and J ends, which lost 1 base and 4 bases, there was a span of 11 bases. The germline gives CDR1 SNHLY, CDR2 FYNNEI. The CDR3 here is CASSEGWTPGNTIYF. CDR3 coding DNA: TGTGCCAGCAGTGAAGGGTGGACGCCCGGAAACACCATATATTTT.